A selection of T cell receptor beta chains follows, all from one sample in a study of CD8+CD57+ T cells in acquired aplastic anemia. In TCRdb, the reads were re-called with MiXCR into one record per CDR3 protein. This table has around 430,000 distinct CDR3 sequences, approximately 32% appearing once. Input material: sorted CD4+, CD8+, or CD8+CD57+ T cells (not recorded which) from PBMCs. The receptors were sampled from a human donor with aplastic anemia. Each CDR3 is given with its conserved first and last residue. The order of the fields is clone size, V gene, J gene, D gene, CDR3 DNA, CDR3 protein. The D gene is left open where the match is weak. A row's size may be missing; if present it is once, few, many or a size class.

clone size: many
V gene: TRBV10-3
J gene: TRBJ1-5
D gene: .
CDR3 DNA: TGTGCCATCAGCGAGTCGGTAAATCAGCCCCAGCATTTT
CDR3 protein: CAISESVNQPQHF

clone size: .
V gene: TRBV19
J gene: TRBJ1-4
D gene: .
CDR3 DNA: TGTGCCAGTAGTAACCTCGCGGGTGATACTGAAAAACTGTTTTTT
CDR3 protein: CASSNLAGDTEKLFF

clone size: .
V gene: TRBV7-8
J gene: TRBJ1-2
D gene: TRBD1
CDR3 DNA: TGTGCCAGCAGCTTAGCCAGGGGCAGGGGGCGCTTTGGCTACACCTTC
CDR3 protein: CASSLARGRGRFGYTF

clone size: .
V gene: TRBV5-1
J gene: TRBJ1-1
D gene: .
CDR3 DNA: TGCGCCAGCAGCTTTGGGGAGTCTGAAGCTTTCTTT
CDR3 protein: CASSFGESEAFF

clone size: many
V gene: TRBV4-2
J gene: TRBJ1-2
D gene: .
CDR3 DNA: TGTGCCAGCAGCCAAGATCCCCAGGCCGCGTTTGGCTACACCTTC
CDR3 protein: CASSQDPQAAFGYTF

clone size: few
V gene: TRBV7-3
J gene: TRBJ1-3
D gene: .
CDR3 DNA: TGTGCCAGCAGCTTAACGTCGGCAGGAACTGGAAACACCATATATTTT
CDR3 protein: CASSLTSAGTGNTIYF

clone size: .
V gene: TRBV7-3
J gene: TRBJ2-2
D gene: TRBD1
CDR3 DNA: TGTGCCAGCAAAAGGGACAGGTCGAACACCGGGGAGCTGTTTTTT
CDR3 protein: CASKRDRSNTGELFF

clone size: few
V gene: TRBV24-1
J gene: TRBJ1-2
D gene: .
CDR3 DNA: TGTGCCACCAGTGATTTGAATAGCTATGGCTACACCTTC
CDR3 protein: CATSDLNSYGYTF

clone size: once
V gene: TRBV6-1
J gene: TRBJ2-7
D gene: TRBD2
CDR3 DNA: TGTGCCAGCAGAACCCGGGGGCTAGCGGGGTTAGAGCAGCACTTC
CDR3 protein: CASRTRGLAGLEQHF

clone size: .
V gene: TRBV7-9
J gene: TRBJ1-5
D gene: .
CDR3 DNA: TGTGCCAGCAGCTCCCCGGGGGGCATCCAGCATTTT
CDR3 protein: CASSSPGGIQHF

clone size: once
V gene: TRBV9
J gene: TRBJ2-5
D gene: .
CDR3 DNA: TGTGCCAGCAGCGTAGACCCCCTCGGGGGTATCCAAGAGACCCAGTACTTC
CDR3 protein: CASSVDPLGGIQETQYF

clone size: once
V gene: TRBV20-1
J gene: TRBJ2-2
D gene: TRBD1
CDR3 DNA: TGCAGTGCTACCGGACAGGTGAACACCGGGGAGCTGTTTTTT
CDR3 protein: CSATGQVNTGELFF

clone size: many
V gene: TRBV11-3
J gene: TRBJ1-3
D gene: TRBD1
CDR3 DNA: TGTGCCAGCAGCTTAGATCAGGACAGGGCCCGAAACACCATATATTTT
CDR3 protein: CASSLDQDRARNTIYF

clone size: few
V gene: TRBV11-1
J gene: TRBJ2-7
D gene: TRBD2
CDR3 DNA: TGTGCCAGCAGCTTAGCTCTGTGGCGGGGGGGCCCCTACGAGCAGTACTTC
CDR3 protein: CASSLALWRGGPYEQYF

clone size: few
V gene: TRBV20-1
J gene: TRBJ2-1
D gene: TRBD1
CDR3 DNA: TGCAGTGCTAGTGGGGACAGGGGCAATGAGCGGTTCTTC
CDR3 protein: CSASGDRGNERFF

clone size: many
V gene: TRBV7-3
J gene: TRBJ1-2
D gene: TRBD1
CDR3 DNA: TGTGCCAGCAGCTTAGTGGGACAGTCATACACCTTC
CDR3 protein: CASSLVGQSYTF

clone size: .
V gene: TRBV7-9
J gene: TRBJ2-5
D gene: .
CDR3 DNA: TGTGCCAGCAGCCACCCCTTAGTAGGCGAGACCCAGTACTTC
CDR3 protein: CASSHPLVGETQYF

clone size: .
V gene: TRBV5-1
J gene: TRBJ1-1
D gene: .
CDR3 DNA: TGCGCCAGCAGCTTGGCCGGGAGGGGGAACACTGAAGCTTTCTTT
CDR3 protein: CASSLAGRGNTEAFF

clone size: many
V gene: TRBV5-1
J gene: TRBJ1-2
D gene: .
CDR3 DNA: TGCGCCAGCAGCTTGGACAGGGAGTACGATGGCTACACCTTC
CDR3 protein: CASSLDREYDGYTF

clone size: many
V gene: TRBV4-3
J gene: TRBJ1-2
D gene: .
CDR3 DNA: TGCGCCAGCAGCCCTCGCTGGGGAGCGGACTATGGCTACACCTTC
CDR3 protein: CASSPRWGADYGYTF

clone size: few
V gene: TRBV7-6
J gene: TRBJ2-7
D gene: TRBD2
CDR3 DNA: TGTGCCGGGGGGGTGTACGAGCAGTACTTC
CDR3 protein: CAGGVYEQYF

clone size: .
V gene: TRBV5-4
J gene: TRBJ1-1
D gene: .
CDR3 DNA: TGTGCCAGCAGCTTGGGGCGGGGAATGAACACTGAAGCTTTCTTT
CDR3 protein: CASSLGRGMNTEAFF

clone size: .
V gene: TRBV7-8
J gene: TRBJ1-3
D gene: .
CDR3 DNA: TGTGCCAGCAGGAAAGAGGGCGGGGGGTCTCTGGACACCATATATTTT
CDR3 protein: CASRKEGGGSLDTIYF

clone size: .
V gene: TRBV10-1
J gene: TRBJ2-1
D gene: .
CDR3 DNA: TGCGCCAGCAGTACAGGGAATGAGCAGTTCTTC
CDR3 protein: CASSTGNEQFF

clone size: .
V gene: TRBV5-1
J gene: TRBJ2-1
D gene: TRBD1
CDR3 DNA: TGTGCCAGCAGCCGCGTGACAGGGGGCGCGTATGAGCAGTTCTTC
CDR3 protein: CASSRVTGGAYEQFF

clone size: many
V gene: TRBV20-1
J gene: TRBJ1-5
D gene: TRBD1
CDR3 DNA: TGCAGTGCCATGGGACAGGGAAATCAGCCCCAGCATTTT
CDR3 protein: CSAMGQGNQPQHF

clone size: once
V gene: TRBV5-6
J gene: TRBJ1-2
D gene: .
CDR3 DNA: TGTGCCAGCAGCGTGGGGACGATGGGTGGCTACACCTTC
CDR3 protein: CASSVGTMGGYTF

clone size: many
V gene: TRBV7-6
J gene: TRBJ2-7
D gene: TRBD2
CDR3 DNA: TGTGCCAGCAGCTTAAGTTCGGGACTAGCGATCTACGAGCAGTACTTC
CDR3 protein: CASSLSSGLAIYEQYF

clone size: few
V gene: TRBV6-1
J gene: TRBJ1-2
D gene: .
CDR3 DNA: TGTGCCAGCAGTACCTACCTCAATGAAAAATATGGCTACACCTTC
CDR3 protein: CASSTYLNEKYGYTF

clone size: .
V gene: TRBV15
J gene: TRBJ2-7
D gene: .
CDR3 DNA: TGTGCCACCAGCAGAGAGGGGGTCACCTACGAGCAGTACTTC
CDR3 protein: CATSREGVTYEQYF

clone size: many
V gene: TRBV20-1
J gene: TRBJ1-2
D gene: TRBD1
CDR3 DNA: TGCAGTGCCACAGAGGGACAGGGGATAAACTATGGCTACACCTTC
CDR3 protein: CSATEGQGINYGYTF

clone size: few
V gene: TRBV4-2
J gene: TRBJ2-1
D gene: .
CDR3 DNA: TGTGCCAGCAGCCAAGAAGGGCTAGTCAATGAGCAGTTCTTC
CDR3 protein: CASSQEGLVNEQFF

clone size: few
V gene: TRBV5-1
J gene: TRBJ2-7
D gene: TRBD2
CDR3 DNA: TGCGCCAGCAGCTTAGCGACCGGACTAGCGGGGGGTGAGCAGTACTTC
CDR3 protein: CASSLATGLAGGEQYF

clone size: many
V gene: TRBV7-9
J gene: TRBJ2-7
D gene: .
CDR3 DNA: TGTGCCAGCAGCTTATATGTGGGGGAGCAGTACTTC
CDR3 protein: CASSLYVGEQYF

clone size: .
V gene: TRBV20-1
J gene: TRBJ2-5
D gene: .
CDR3 DNA: TGCAGTGCTAGGGGTCGCGGGGAAACGGGGACCCAGTACTTC
CDR3 protein: CSARGRGETGTQYF

clone size: many
V gene: TRBV9
J gene: TRBJ2-3
D gene: .
CDR3 DNA: TGTGCCAGCAGCGTAGTTAGCTCCCCAGATACGCAGTATTTT
CDR3 protein: CASSVVSSPDTQYF

clone size: .
V gene: TRBV29-1
J gene: TRBJ1-2
D gene: TRBD1
CDR3 DNA: TGCAGCGTAGAGGACAGGGCTTGGGGCTACACCTTC
CDR3 protein: CSVEDRAWGYTF

clone size: .
V gene: TRBV30
J gene: TRBJ2-3
D gene: .
CDR3 DNA: TGTGCCTGGGGAAGGATTAGAGGGGCGAGCACAGATACGCAGTATTTT
CDR3 protein: CAWGRIRGASTDTQYF

clone size: .
V gene: TRBV6-5
J gene: TRBJ2-7
D gene: TRBD2
CDR3 DNA: TGTGCCAGCAGTTACTCTAGCGGGGAGACTCTCTCCTACGAGCAGTACTTC
CDR3 protein: CASSYSSGETLSYEQYF

clone size: once
V gene: TRBV10-3
J gene: TRBJ2-7
D gene: TRBD1
CDR3 DNA: TGTGCCATCAGTGAGTCCACGGGACAGGGGGGTGAGCAGTACTTC
CDR3 protein: CAISESTGQGGEQYF

clone size: few
V gene: TRBV5-1
J gene: TRBJ2-7
D gene: .
CDR3 DNA: TGCGCCAGCAGCTTAGCTGCAGGGTACTCCTACGAGCAGTACTTC
CDR3 protein: CASSLAAGYSYEQYF

clone size: many
V gene: TRBV29-1
J gene: TRBJ1-2
D gene: .
CDR3 DNA: TGCAGCGTTGAAGGAACTAACTATGGCTACACCTTC
CDR3 protein: CSVEGTNYGYTF

clone size: .
V gene: TRBV5-1
J gene: TRBJ2-1
D gene: .
CDR3 DNA: TGCGCCAGCAGCTTGGTGCCAGCGGGCAATGGGCAGTTCTTC
CDR3 protein: CASSLVPAGNGQFF

clone size: many
V gene: TRBV5-1
J gene: TRBJ2-7
D gene: TRBD2
CDR3 DNA: TGCGCCAGCTCGACAGGGCTAGCGGGATACGGCGAGCAGTACTTC
CDR3 protein: CASSTGLAGYGEQYF

clone size: few
V gene: TRBV30
J gene: TRBJ2-7
D gene: .
CDR3 DNA: TGTGCCTGGAGTACGGGGATCTCCTACGAGCAGTACTTC
CDR3 protein: CAWSTGISYEQYF

clone size: .
V gene: TRBV12-3/TRBV12-4
J gene: TRBJ2-3
D gene: .
CDR3 DNA: TGTGCCGGCAGTCATAGCACAGATACGCAGTATTTT
CDR3 protein: CAGSHSTDTQYF

clone size: few
V gene: TRBV20-1
J gene: TRBJ2-1
D gene: TRBD2
CDR3 DNA: TGCAGTGCTAGAGACCCATTCGGTAGCGGGTTCTACAATGAGCAGTTCTTC
CDR3 protein: CSARDPFGSGFYNEQFF

clone size: few
V gene: TRBV5-1
J gene: TRBJ2-7
D gene: TRBD1
CDR3 DNA: TGCGCCAGCAGCTTAGGACAGGGGGCTAGCGGGACTAGCGAGCAGTACTTC
CDR3 protein: CASSLGQGASGTSEQYF

clone size: many
V gene: TRBV7-9
J gene: TRBJ1-1
D gene: .
CDR3 DNA: TGTGCCAGCAGCTTATCGAACACTGAAGCTTTCTTT
CDR3 protein: CASSLSNTEAFF

clone size: .
V gene: TRBV6-5
J gene: TRBJ1-2
D gene: .
CDR3 DNA: TGTGCCAGCAGTTACTTTGGACAATTCGATGGCTACACCTTC
CDR3 protein: CASSYFGQFDGYTF

clone size: .
V gene: TRBV2
J gene: TRBJ1-6
D gene: .
CDR3 DNA: TGTGCCAGCAGTCCCAGGGGACAATCCTATAATTCACCCCTCCACTTT
CDR3 protein: CASSPRGQSYNSPLHF

clone size: many
V gene: TRBV7-8
J gene: TRBJ1-5
D gene: .
CDR3 DNA: TGTGCCAGCAGCTTTGACAGGAATCAGCCCCAGCATTTT
CDR3 protein: CASSFDRNQPQHF

clone size: few
V gene: TRBV10-3
J gene: TRBJ2-1
D gene: TRBD2
CDR3 DNA: TGTGCCATCAGTGAGTCGAGGGTAGCGGGGGGTTACAATGAGCAGTTCTTC
CDR3 protein: CAISESRVAGGYNEQFF

clone size: .
V gene: TRBV20-1
J gene: TRBJ2-1
D gene: .
CDR3 DNA: TGCAGTGCTAGGTCTGAGGGGGACAATGAGCAGTTCTTC
CDR3 protein: CSARSEGDNEQFF

clone size: few
V gene: TRBV19
J gene: TRBJ2-3
D gene: TRBD2
CDR3 DNA: TGTGCCAGTAGTCCAGAGACTAGCGGGAGGTCTGATACGCAGTATTTT
CDR3 protein: CASSPETSGRSDTQYF

clone size: few
V gene: TRBV30
J gene: TRBJ2-1
D gene: .
CDR3 DNA: TGTGCCTGGAGTCCCGACCAGAGGGGGCAGTTCTTC
CDR3 protein: CAWSPDQRGQFF

clone size: .
V gene: TRBV11-1
J gene: TRBJ1-5
D gene: .
CDR3 DNA: TGTGCCAGCAGCTTGGTAGGACAGAGGAGGAATCAGCCCCAGCATTTT
CDR3 protein: CASSLVGQRRNQPQHF

clone size: .
V gene: TRBV7-2
J gene: TRBJ2-2
D gene: .
CDR3 DNA: TGTGCCAGCCTTGCCAGGAACGGGGAGCTGTTTTTT
CDR3 protein: CASLARNGELFF

clone size: many
V gene: TRBV7-2
J gene: TRBJ2-7
D gene: .
CDR3 DNA: TGTGCCAGCAGCTTCCAGGGTGACTACGAGCAGTACTTC
CDR3 protein: CASSFQGDYEQYF